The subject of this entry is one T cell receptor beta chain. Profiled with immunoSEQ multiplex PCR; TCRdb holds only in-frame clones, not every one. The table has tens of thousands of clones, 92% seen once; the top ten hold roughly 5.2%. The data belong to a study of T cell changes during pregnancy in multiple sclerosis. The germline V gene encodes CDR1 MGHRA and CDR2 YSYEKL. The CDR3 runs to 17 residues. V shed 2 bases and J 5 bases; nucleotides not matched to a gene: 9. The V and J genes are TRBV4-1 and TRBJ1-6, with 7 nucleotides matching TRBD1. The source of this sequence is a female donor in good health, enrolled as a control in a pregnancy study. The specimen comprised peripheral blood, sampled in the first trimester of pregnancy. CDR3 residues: CASSQLTGVGNNSPLHF. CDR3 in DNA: TGCGCCAGCAGCCAATTAACAGGGGTGGGGAATAATTCACCCCTCCACTTT.